This TCR beta chain appears in the sequencing data of a study of T cell repertoires in cytomegalovirus infection. At the level of the study: The authors used CMV epitopes that were HLA-C-restricted (recently identified) and HLA-B-restricted (well studied). The public TCR beta signatures pointed to both CMV infection and matching HLA type.

TCRdb recomputed calls from the reads with MiXCR, one row per CDR3 protein. The sample has some 920,000 distinct CDR3 sequences, roughly 30% seen once; the top ten hold over 12%. Comment on this clonotype: Antigen specificity is unknown.

From germline, CDR1 is MNHEY and CDR2 SVGEGT. With 7 bases removed from V and 2 bases from J, the gap between germline ends came to 14 bases. CDR3 size: 14 residues. Study findings and constraints: It was HLA-C-restricted CMV-specific TCR beta clonotypes that dominated the response ex vivo.

The V call is TRBV6-2 or TRBV6-3, the J call TRBJ1-2; the D gene is possibly TRBD1 (6 bases). Source: cultured CD8+ T cells from PBMCs, taken from culture after CMV antigen stimulation. The clonotype originates from a human donor in good health (CMV status not recorded). Some clones in this sample may be carry-over from other donors' samples. The CDR3 here is CASTHPDRNYGYTF. The CDR3 DNA follows: TGTGCCAGCACGCATCCCGACAGGAACTATGGCTACACCTTC.